This T cell receptor (beta chain) was profiled in a study of early T cells in non-severe SARS-CoV-2 infection. On the study more broadly: The study sequenced bulk RNA from unsorted whole blood, with chains unpaired. Study-level results: CD4 and private specificities were missed by VDJdb matching, which favored anti-spike CD8 responses.

The ends were cut back, 4 bases at V and 6 bases at J, with 4 bases in the middle. Looked up from germline, CDR1 is MNHEY and CDR2 is SVGEGT. The CDR3 totals 11 residues. This clonotype came up many times. Antigen: not known. The library protocol tagged individual cDNA molecules with unique molecular identifiers. TCRdb used MiXCR to reprocess the 5' RACE reads, holding one entry per CDR3 protein. The data contain fewer than 95,000 distinct CDR3 sequences, over 15% of them singletons. Sequencing was performed on whole blood, taken at baseline. The source is an adult who was a healthcare worker with PCR-confirmed SARS-CoV-2 infection or an uninfected control (not recorded which). V and J are TRBV6-2 or TRBV6-3 and TRBJ2-1, with D unresolved. The chain's CDR3 is CASSFVNEQFF. DNA of the CDR3: TGTGCCAGCAGTTTCGTCAATGAGCAGTTCTTC.